Given below is one T cell receptor (beta chain) in context. Its antigen is not identified. This specimen comes from a study of T cell responses to AZD1222 COVID-19 vaccine. The study, taken as a whole, reports: Reportedly, nearly half the spike-specific TCRs target unmutated variant regions. There were vaccine-associated CD4 TCRs across spike, dominant at 160-218 and 743-854. Repertoire sampling happened only post peak T cell response.

Measured with immunoSEQ multiplex PCR; TCRdb has only the in-frame clones, and not every one. The data hold approximately 110,000 clones, with roughly nine tenths observed a single time. The germline V gene encodes CDR1 KGHDR and CDR2 SFDVKD. J lost 8 bases, V lost 3 bases, and 12 bases had no gene match. The CDR3 extends over 16 amino acids. The chain links TRBV24-1 to TRBJ2-1; 7 nucleotides align to TRBD1. This receptor was identified in an adult in good health. The material was peripheral blood, obtained on day 0 of AZD1222 vaccination. The CDR3 protein is CATSDPGTVLGDEQFF. CDR3 nucleotide sequence: TGTGCCACCAGTGATCCGGGGACAGTCCTTGGGGATGAGCAGTTCTTC.